The clone carrying this T cell receptor (beta chain) was recorded a few times. The CDR3 has 15 amino acids. Germline V gene sequence: CDR1 SGHNT, CDR2 YYREEE (reference sequence). The V gene end was trimmed by 3 bases and the J gene end by 2 bases; junction bases not matched to a gene: 6. The data stem from a study of blood T cell repertoires in COVID-19. In the study's own analysis: Scientists estimated how many nucleated cells there were by amplifying reference gene primers. Profiled with immunoSEQ multiplex PCR; TCRdb holds only in-frame clones, not every one. Clone size and the V and J calls come from that table; the DNA yielded D and trimming. Seen here are about 64,000 clones, more than 75% observed once, and the top ten hold around 9.1%. Participant ages covered roughly 18 to 90 years across 24 US areas. Assignments of participants to cohorts depended upon their own reported clinical history. Among Cohort 3 donors, those recovered had two negative PCRs, clearance, or symptom resolution.

This rearrangement joins TRBV5-4 to TRBJ2-7; 9 nucleotides line up with TRBD1. Material: PBMCs or T cells enriched from blood (not recorded which). This TCR was recovered from a woman aged 35 to 49 who had recovered from COVID-19. CDR3 coding DNA: TGTGCCAGCAGCTCGGACAGGGGCTACACCTACGAGCAGTACTTC. Translation: CASSSDRGYTYEQYF.